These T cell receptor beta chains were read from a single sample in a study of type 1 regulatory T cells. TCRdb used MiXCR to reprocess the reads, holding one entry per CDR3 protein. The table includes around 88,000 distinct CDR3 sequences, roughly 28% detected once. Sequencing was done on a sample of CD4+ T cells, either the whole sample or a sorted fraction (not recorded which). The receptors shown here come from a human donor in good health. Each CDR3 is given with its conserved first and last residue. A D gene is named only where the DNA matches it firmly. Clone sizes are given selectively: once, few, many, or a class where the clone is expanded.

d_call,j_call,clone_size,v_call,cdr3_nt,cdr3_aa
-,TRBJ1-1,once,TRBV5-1,TGCGCCAGCAGCTTGGCAGAGAACACTGAAGCTTTCTTT,CASSLAENTEAFF
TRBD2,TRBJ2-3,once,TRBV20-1,TGCAGTGCTAGACCGGGACTAGCGGGAGGAGCGGGGCCAGATACGCAGTATTTT,CSARPGLAGGAGPDTQYF
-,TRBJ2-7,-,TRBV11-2,TGTGCCAGCAGCTTAGGGGTGTATTATTACGAGCAGTACTTC,CASSLGVYYYEQYF
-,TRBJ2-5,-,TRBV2,TGTGCCAGCAGTGAAGCTATAAGGAGGACCCAGTACTTC,CASSEAIRRTQYF
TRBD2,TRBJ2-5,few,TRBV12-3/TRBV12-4,TGTGCCAGCAGTTTGGCTAGCGGGATGAAAGAGACCCAGTACTTC,CASSLASGMKETQYF
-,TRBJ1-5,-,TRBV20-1,TGCAGTGCTAATACAGGGAACAATCAGCCCCAGCATTTT,CSANTGNNQPQHF
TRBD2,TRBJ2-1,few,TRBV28,TGTGCCAGCAAGGGACTAGCGGGAGGGGGGCACTACAATGAGCAGTTCTTC,CASKGLAGGGHYNEQFF
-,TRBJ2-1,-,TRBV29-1,TGCAGCGTTGTAGGCGGAGGGCCGGACAATGAGCAGTTCTTC,CSVVGGGPDNEQFF
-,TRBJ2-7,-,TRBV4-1,TGCGCCAGCAGCCAAGCCCCCCCCAATTCTGGCTACGAGCAGTACTTC,CASSQAPPNSGYEQYF
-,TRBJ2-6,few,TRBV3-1,TGTGCCAGCAGCCACCGAACTACAGGATCCAACGTCCTGACTTTC,CASSHRTTGSNVLTF
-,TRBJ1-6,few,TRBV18,TGTGCCAGCTCACCACCAGGGGTTAATTCACCCCTCCACTTT,CASSPPGVNSPLHF
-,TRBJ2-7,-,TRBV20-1,TGCAGTGCTACGGACCTAGGATACGAGCAGTACTTC,CSATDLGYEQYF
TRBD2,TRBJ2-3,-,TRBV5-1,TGCGCCAGCAGCTTGAGGGGACTAGGTCCAGATACGCAGTATTTT,CASSLRGLGPDTQYF
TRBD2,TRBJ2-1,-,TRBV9,TGTGCCAGCAGCGTAGGGCTAGCGGCAAGCTCCTACAATGAGCAGTTCTTC,CASSVGLAASSYNEQFF
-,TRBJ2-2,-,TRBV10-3,TGTGCCATCAGGGCAGGGGTGAACACCGGGGAGCTGTTTTTT,CAIRAGVNTGELFF
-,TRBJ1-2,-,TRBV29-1,TGCAGCGTTACAAGGGGAAAGGGGTATGGCTACACCTTC,CSVTRGKGYGYTF
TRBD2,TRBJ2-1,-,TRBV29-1,TGCAGCGTTGAACCTAGCGGGAGTACCCCCAATGAGCAGTTCTTC,CSVEPSGSTPNEQFF
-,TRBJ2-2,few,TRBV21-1,TGTGCCAGCAGCAGGAGGTCCCGTCGGCTTTGCGCCGGGGAGCTGTTTTTT,CASSRRSRRLCAGELFF
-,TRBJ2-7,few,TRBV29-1,TGCAGCGTTGTGGGACGTAGAGGCCTGGTGCAGTACTTC,CSVVGRRGLVQYF
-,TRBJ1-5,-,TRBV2,TGTGCCAGCAGTGGAACAGGGTGGGATCAGCCCCAGCATTTT,CASSGTGWDQPQHF
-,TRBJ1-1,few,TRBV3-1,TGTGCCAGCAGCCCCCCGGGAAGGGGAACTGAAGCTTTCTTT,CASSPPGRGTEAFF
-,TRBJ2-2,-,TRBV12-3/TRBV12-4,TGTGCCAGCAGTTTCCTCCCCGACACCGGGGAGCTGTTTTTT,CASSFLPDTGELFF
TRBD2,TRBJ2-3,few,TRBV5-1,TGCGCCAGCACCGAGAGAGCTAGCGGGAGGACAGATACGCAGTATTTT,CASTERASGRTDTQYF
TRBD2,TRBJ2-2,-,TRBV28,TGTGCCAGCAGTTTACCTATAGCGGGAGATACCGGGGAGCTGTTTTTT,CASSLPIAGDTGELFF
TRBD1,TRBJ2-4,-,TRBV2,TGTGCCAGCAGCCGGGACAGGGATGGTGTTGGGAAAAACATTCAGTACTTC,CASSRDRDGVGKNIQYF
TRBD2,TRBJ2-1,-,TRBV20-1,TGCCGTGCTAGCGGTAGCTCCTACAATGAGCAGTTCTTC,CRASGSSYNEQFF
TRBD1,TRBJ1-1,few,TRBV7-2,TGTGCCAGCAGCTTTGACAGGGGGGACACTGAAGCTTTCTTT,CASSFDRGDTEAFF
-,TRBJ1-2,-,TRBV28,TGTGCCAGCAGTCGACTGCCCCGCCAGCAAAACTATGGCTACACCTTC,CASSRLPRQQNYGYTF
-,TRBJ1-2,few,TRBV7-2,TGTGCCAGCAGCTTAGTTGCAGAAAACTATGGCTACACCTTC,CASSLVAENYGYTF
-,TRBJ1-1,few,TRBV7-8,TGTGCCAGCAGCTCCCCGTTCGAGACCACTGAAGCTTTCTTT,CASSSPFETTEAFF
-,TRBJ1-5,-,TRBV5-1,TGCGCCAGCAGCTTGGAGGGTGGCAGTCAGCCCCAGCATTTT,CASSLEGGSQPQHF
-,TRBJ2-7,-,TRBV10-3,TGTGCCATCAGTGGACCGACCGTCTACGAGCAGTACTTC,CAISGPTVYEQYF
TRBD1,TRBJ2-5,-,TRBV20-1,TGCAGTGCCCCAACGACAGGGCCACAACAAGAGACCCAGTACTTC,CSAPTTGPQQETQYF
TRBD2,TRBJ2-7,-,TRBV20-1,TGCAGTGCTAGAGGACTAGCGGGAGTGTACGAGCAGTACTTC,CSARGLAGVYEQYF
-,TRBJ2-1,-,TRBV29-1,TGCAGCGCCGAGGAGAATGAGCAGTTCTTC,CSAEENEQFF
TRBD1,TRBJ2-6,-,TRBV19,TGTGCCAGTAGTCCGAAAACCCCCGGACAGGGATCATCTGGGGCCAACGTCCTGACTTTC,CASSPKTPGQGSSGANVLTF
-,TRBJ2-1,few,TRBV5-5,TGTGCCAGCAGCCGAGGTGGCGGGGCTAACTCCTACAATGAGCAGTTCTTC,CASSRGGGANSYNEQFF
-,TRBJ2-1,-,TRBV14,TGTGCCAGCAGCCAAGGAGACGGGCAGGTTCAGTTCTTC,CASSQGDGQVQFF
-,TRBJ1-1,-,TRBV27,TGTGCCAGCAGTTTGGCAGATCTTCGTGAAGCTTTCTTT,CASSLADLREAFF
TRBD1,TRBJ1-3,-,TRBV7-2,TGTGCCAGCAGCTTTAATCGACAGGGGTGGGGTGGAGACACCATATATTTT,CASSFNRQGWGGDTIYF
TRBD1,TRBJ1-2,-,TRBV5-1,TGCGCTAGCAGCCCGGACAGGACTACGAGCTATGGCTACACCTTC,CASSPDRTTSYGYTF
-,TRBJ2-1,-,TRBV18,TGTGCCAGCTCACCTGCCGACAGTCGGGAGCAGTTCTTC,CASSPADSREQFF
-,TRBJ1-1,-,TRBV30,TGTGCCTGGATGGACTCAGGAAGGACTGAAGCTTTCTTT,CAWMDSGRTEAFF
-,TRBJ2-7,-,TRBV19,TGTGCCAGTAGCGACGGACGTGGCTCCTACGAGCAGTACTTC,CASSDGRGSYEQYF
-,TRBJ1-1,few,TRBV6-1,TGTGCCAGCAGTCCCACTAAGTTGAACACTGAAGCTTTCTTT,CASSPTKLNTEAFF
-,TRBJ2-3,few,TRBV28,TGTGCCAGCGGAAAGACAGGGAGGACAGATACGCAGTATTTT,CASGKTGRTDTQYF
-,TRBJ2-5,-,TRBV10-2,TGCGCCAGCAGTGAGTCGGGTAGCCGCCAGACCCAGTACTTC,CASSESGSRQTQYF
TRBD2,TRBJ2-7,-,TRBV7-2,TGTGCCAGCAGCTTAGCCGGGAGGATCAAAACTTACGAGCAGTACTTC,CASSLAGRIKTYEQYF
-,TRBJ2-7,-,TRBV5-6,TGTGCCAGCACCTTGGGCCCCCGCCTTGACGAGCAGTACTTC,CASTLGPRLDEQYF
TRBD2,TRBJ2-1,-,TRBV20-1,TGCAGTGCTAGAGATCCCTTCGGCCTAGCGGGACACGATGAGCAGTTCTTC,CSARDPFGLAGHDEQFF